Listed below are T cell receptor beta chains from one sample, sequenced in a study of beta chain features in type 1 diabetes. Some clones are missing from TCRdb's copy, which holds only in-frame ones; the method was immunoSEQ multiplex PCR. The table lists 300,000 to 350,000 clones, 13% of them singletons, with roughly 0.015% in the top ten. Sequenced input: naive CD4+ T cells from blood. The source is a young woman with type 1 diabetes. Each CDR3 is given with its conserved first and last residue. D genes are given only for firm matches. Rows give clone size only sometimes, using once, few, many, or a class for an expanded clone.

>few|TRBV20-1|NA|TRBJ1-2
TGCAGTGCGGACTCCTATGGCTACACCTTC
CSADSYGYTF
>once|TRBV11-2|NA|TRBJ2-4
TGTGCCAGCAGCTTAGTAGTAGCCAAAAACATTCAGTACTTC
CASSLVVAKNIQYF
>NA|TRBV19|NA|TRBJ2-2
TGTGCCAGTAGTCCGACACACACCGGGGAGCTGTTTTTT
CASSPTHTGELFF
>once|TRBV27|NA|TRBJ2-1
TGTGCCAGCAGCCGCACAAACCTCCCCGGACTTACATACAATGAGCAGTTCTTC
CASSRTNLPGLTYNEQFF
>NA|TRBV29-1|TRBD1|TRBJ2-2
TGCAGCGTTGTTATGAGGTGGCAGGGGGCCGGGGAGCTGTTTTTT
CSVVMRWQGAGELFF
>NA|TRBV5-6|TRBD2|TRBJ2-5
TGTGCCAGCCGAGGACTAGCGGGAGGGCCTCGAGAGACCCAGTACTTC
CASRGLAGGPRETQYF
>NA|TRBV5-4|NA|TRBJ1-1
TGTGCCAGCAGCTTTCTGGGGCAGGACACTGAAGCTTTCTTT
CASSFLGQDTEAFF
>NA|TRBV30|NA|TRBJ2-1
TGTGCCTGGAGTAGGAGTTACAATGAGCAGTTCTTC
CAWSRSYNEQFF
>NA|TRBV7-8|TRBD1|TRBJ2-6
TGTGCCAGCAGCTTGGGCTTCAAGGACAGGTCCTCTGGGGCCAACGTCCTGACTTTC
CASSLGFKDRSSGANVLTF
>NA|TRBV29-1|NA|TRBJ1-1
TGCAGCGTTGTATCCCAGGGTGGAAAAACTGAAGCTTTCTTT
CSVVSQGGKTEAFF
>NA|TRBV5-4|TRBD2|TRBJ2-1
TGTGCCAGCAGCTTGGTTTTGGCTAGCGGGCACAATGAGCAGTTCTTC
CASSLVLASGHNEQFF
>NA|TRBV5-1|TRBD2|TRBJ2-5
TGCGCCAGCAGCCGACGGGGGGGGGACGAGACCCAGTACTTC
CASSRRGGDETQYF
>few|TRBV28|TRBD1|TRBJ2-1
TGTGCCAGCAGTCCCCTGGGACAGGGTACCTACAATGAGCAGTTCTTC
CASSPLGQGTYNEQFF
>few|TRBV4-1|TRBD2|TRBJ2-7
TGCGCCAGCAGCCAAGAAATCCTAGCGGAGGGTTCGAGGGGGCAGTACTTC
CASSQEILAEGSRGQYF
>NA|TRBV5-1|TRBD2|TRBJ2-1
TGCGCCAGCAGCTTACCACTAGCGGTCGAAAGACAGTTCTTC
CASSLPLAVERQFF
>NA|TRBV10-3|NA|TRBJ2-5
TGTGCCATCAGTGAGTCGCGGGAGACCCAGTACTTC
CAISESRETQYF
>few|TRBV7-2|NA|TRBJ2-2
TGTGCCAGCAGCTTTCGAACATTAGGTCGGAGGATCGGGGAGCTGTTTTTT
CASSFRTLGRRIGELFF
>few|TRBV7-2|NA|TRBJ2-2
TGTGCCAGCAGCTTAGTTGCAGCCGGGGAGCTGTTTTTT
CASSLVAAGELFF
>few|TRBV5-1|TRBD2|TRBJ2-1
TGCGCCAGCAGCCGCAAGGGGACTAGCGCTGACAATGAGCAGTTCTTC
CASSRKGTSADNEQFF
>NA|TRBV29-1|TRBD2|TRBJ2-5
TGCAGCGTTGTCGGAAGGGAGGGAGAGACCCAGTACTTC
CSVVGREGETQYF
>NA|TRBV7-2|NA|TRBJ2-1
TGTGCCAGCGGACGGGGAGCTGATAGTAGGAATGAGCAGTTCTTC
CASGRGADSRNEQFF
>NA|TRBV2|NA|TRBJ1-5
TGTGCCAGTAACCACAATAGCAATCAGCCCCAGCATTTT
CASNHNSNQPQHF
>NA|TRBV4-2|TRBD2|TRBJ2-7
TGTGCCAGCAGCCAAGGGACTAGCGGGAGGACTATATCCTACGAGCAGTACTTC
CASSQGTSGRTISYEQYF
>NA|TRBV6-5|NA|TRBJ2-4
TGTGCCAGCAGTTACGCGGTCGGGGGGCACATTCAGTACTTC
CASSYAVGGHIQYF
>few|TRBV7-9|NA|TRBJ2-1
TGTGCCAGCAGCTTAGGAAGCGCCAACAATGAGCAGTTCTTC
CASSLGSANNEQFF
>NA|TRBV13|TRBD1|TRBJ2-7
TGTGCCAGCAGTCGAGCCCGGGACAGGGGGCCCTACGAGCAGTACTTC
CASSRARDRGPYEQYF
>few|TRBV11-2|NA|TRBJ1-2
TGTGCCAGCAGCCCCCAGGGGTATGGCTACACCTTC
CASSPQGYGYTF
>NA|TRBV18|NA|TRBJ2-7
TGTGCCAGCTCACCGGGAGACTCCTACGAGCAGTACTTC
CASSPGDSYEQYF
>few|TRBV28|TRBD2|TRBJ2-1
TGTGCCAGCAGTTGGCTAGCGGGATCATATCGCTCTGGTGAGCAGTTCTTC
CASSWLAGSYRSGEQFF
>few|TRBV5-1|TRBD2|TRBJ2-7
TGCGCCAGCAGCTATACTAGCGGGAGGTCCTACGAGCAGTACTTC
CASSYTSGRSYEQYF
>NA|TRBV6-5|TRBD1|TRBJ1-2
TGTGCCAGCAGTTACTACAGGACAGGGGCGGAAGTTTTGTTC
CASSYYRTGAEVLF
>few|TRBV5-1|TRBD2|TRBJ2-7
TGCGCCAGCAGCTTGGAGGGGACTACGCGGTGGGACGAGCAGTACTTC
CASSLEGTTRWDEQYF
>few|TRBV9|TRBD1|TRBJ2-5
TGTGCCAGCAGCGGGGGGACAGCCCGGGAGACCCAGTACTTC
CASSGGTARETQYF
>NA|TRBV5-1|TRBD1|TRBJ2-5
TGCGCCAGCAGCTTGACGGGGACAGTGGGACAAGAGACCCAGTACTTC
CASSLTGTVGQETQYF
>NA|TRBV5-4|TRBD1|TRBJ1-1
TGTGCCAGCAGCTTGGGGGACAGGGGCACTGAAGCTTTCTTT
CASSLGDRGTEAFF
>once|TRBV10-3|TRBD2|TRBJ2-7
TGTGCCATCGGGAGCGGGAGTGGTTCCTACGAGCAGTACTTC
CAIGSGSGSYEQYF
>NA|TRBV30|TRBD1|TRBJ1-2
TGTGCCTGGGTGATGAACAGGGGAATCGGCGGCTACACCTTC
CAWVMNRGIGGYTF
>NA|TRBV7-7|TRBD1|TRBJ2-5
TGTGCCAGCAGCTTAGCTTGGGACAGGGAAGAGACCCAGTACTTC
CASSLAWDREETQYF
>NA|TRBV15|TRBD2|TRBJ2-7
TGTGCCACCAGCAGAGAGACTAGCGCTTCCTACGAGCAGTACTTC
CATSRETSASYEQYF
>NA|TRBV7-9|NA|TRBJ2-3
TGTGCCAGCAGCTTGACTAGTGGGCCAGATACGCAGTATTTT
CASSLTSGPDTQYF
>NA|TRBV28|NA|TRBJ1-5
TGTGCCAGCAGCCCCCGCCTGGGGCTGCAGCCCCAGCATTTT
CASSPRLGLQPQHF
>few|TRBV7-8|TRBD1|TRBJ2-7
TGTGCCAGCAGAGACAGGGGGGCCTACGAGCAGTACTTC
CASRDRGAYEQYF
>NA|TRBV30|NA|TRBJ1-1
TGTGCCTGGAGTTGGCAGGGGAATGAAGCTTTCTTT
CAWSWQGNEAFF
>few|TRBV18|NA|TRBJ1-1
TGTGCCAGCTCACCAGCAGGGTCGGGGGCTGAAGCTTTCTTT
CASSPAGSGAEAFF
>few|TRBV4-3|NA|TRBJ2-3
TGCGCCAGCAGCCAAGGGGGGGGCACAGATACGCAGTATTTT
CASSQGGGTDTQYF
>few|TRBV7-6|NA|TRBJ2-5
TGTGCCAGCAGCTTCGGTCGGGAGACCCAGTACTTC
CASSFGRETQYF
>NA|TRBV18|NA|TRBJ2-6
TGTGCCAGCTCACCTTATGAGAGGTCTGGGGCCAACGTCCTGACTTTC
CASSPYERSGANVLTF
>NA|TRBV18|TRBD2|TRBJ2-1
TGTGCCAGCTCACTCTCCTCTGCGATAGCGGGGTACAATGAGCAGTTCTTC
CASSLSSAIAGYNEQFF
>NA|TRBV18|NA|TRBJ2-1
TGTGCCAGCTCACCCCGGGAAGGGCAGTTCTTC
CASSPREGQFF
>NA|TRBV6-5|NA|TRBJ2-1
TGTGCCAGCAGTTTTGGACTCCACTCCTACAATGAGCAGTTCTTC
CASSFGLHSYNEQFF
>few|TRBV28|NA|TRBJ2-4
TGTGCCAGCAGTCTCAACGGGAAAGGAAACATTCAGTACTTC
CASSLNGKGNIQYF
>few|TRBV18|TRBD1|TRBJ1-5
TGTGCCAGCTCACTTAATGCAGGACAGGGCAATCAGCCCCAGCATTTT
CASSLNAGQGNQPQHF
>NA|TRBV28|TRBD2|TRBJ2-3
TGTGCCAGCTTCCCACCTCTGGGGGGGGAGATAACAGATACGCAGTATTTT
CASFPPLGGEITDTQYF
>NA|TRBV27|NA|TRBJ2-6
TGTGCCAGCAGTTTATCTCTACCCGGGGCCAACGTCCTGACTTTC
CASSLSLPGANVLTF